These 8 T cell receptor beta chains were sequenced from one sample in a study of blood T cells in healthy people across ages. The second PCR ran about 6 to 12 cycles with a sample-barcoded 5' primer and J-beta primers. A single record per CDR3 protein comes from TCRdb applying MiXCR to the 5' RACE reads. The profile shows roughly 1.9 million distinct CDR3 sequences, more than 35% of them singletons. Sequencing input: blood. The receptors derive from a human donor in good health.

Only a few counts were recorded for this clonotype. V usage is TRBV6-6 and J usage is TRBJ2-6; no clear D. The CDR3 runs to 15 residues. Looked up from germline, CDR1 is MNHNY and CDR2 is SVGAGI (reference sequence). Trimming removed 4 bases at V and 9 bases at J, with 16 bases between. Here the CDR3 reads CASSSTPSAINVLTF. CDR3 sequence (DNA): TGTGCCAGCAGTTCGACCCCCAGTGCTATCAACGTCCTGACTTTC.

This clonotype was seen more than once but under ten times. The V and J genes are TRBV7-9 and TRBJ2-2, with D possibly being TRBD2 (5 bases). The CDR3 length is 18 residues. Germline CDR1 reads SEHNR; CDR2 reads FQNEAQ (reference sequence). V was cut by 5 bases and J by 3 bases, with 22 bases left in between. CDR3 nucleotides: TGTGCCAGCAGCCCACTACTACATGTACCCGGGGACACCGGGGAGCTGTTTTTT. Amino acid sequence: CASSPLLHVPGDTGELFF.

The chain joins TRBV5-1 to TRBJ1-1; D remains unclear. Germline V CDR1 and CDR2: SGHRS, YFSETQ. The V and J ends lost 3 bases and 3 bases respectively, with 15 bases between them. The CDR3 spans 15 residues. The CDR3 protein is CASSSSMVSYTEAFF. The CDR3 DNA follows: TGCGCCAGCAGCTCATCCATGGTCTCTTACACTGAAGCTTTCTTT. The full variable domain, completed using reference TRBV5-1 and TRBJ1-1, is KAGVTQTPRYLIKTRGQQVTLSCSPISGHRSVSWYQQTPGQGLQFLFEYFSETQRNKGNFPGRFSGRQFSNSRSEMNVSTLELGDSALYLCASSSSMVSYTEAFFGQGTRLTVV.

This chain links TRBV5-1 with TRBJ2-1; 11 positions match TRBD2. After removal of 0 bases from V and 7 bases from J, the junction contained 6 bases not matched to a gene. Germline V gives CDR1 SGHRS, CDR2 YFSETQ. The CDR3 sequence is 16 residues long. Written as DNA, the CDR3 is TGCGCCAGCAGCTTGGTCGGGACTAGCGGACAGAATGAGCAGTTCTTC. Amino acids: CASSLVGTSGQNEQFF.

This clonotype was seen a handful of times. The chain carries TRBV20-1 and TRBJ2-3, with D possibly being TRBD2 (5 bases). The CDR3 is 15 amino acids. V dropped 0 bases and J dropped 1 base, with 11 bases sitting between them. Germline V gene data show CDR1 as DFQATT and CDR2 as SNEGSKA (reference sequence). This CDR3 reads CSARDTSFGTDTQYF. CDR3 DNA: TGCAGTGCTAGAGATACTAGTTTCGGCACAGATACGCAGTATTTT.

The chain joins TRBV10-3 to TRBJ2-5, with 12 bases identical to TRBD2. This CDR3 is 17 amino acids long. The germline V gene encodes CDR1 ENHRY and CDR2 SYGVKD. V was clipped by 4 bases and J by 2 bases; unmatched bases: 8. CDR3 sequence reads: CAISAGMTSGGQETQYF. The CDR3 DNA follows: TGTGCCATCAGTGCCGGGATGACTAGCGGGGGTCAAGAGACCCAGTACTTC.

The chain uses TRBV6-2 or TRBV6-3 and TRBJ1-4, with D hard to call. Looked up from germline, CDR1 is MNHEY and CDR2 is SVGEGT. V lost 2 bases to trimming and J lost 2 bases, with 6 bases between them. The CDR3 sequence is 14 residues long. The chain's CDR3 is CASSYVGTNEKLFF. CDR3 bases: TGTGCCAGCAGTTACGTCGGTACTAATGAAAAACTGTTTTTT.

The chain has TRBV5-5 and TRBJ2-7; D perhaps matches TRBD1 (6 bases). This CDR3 is built from 14 residues. Trimming took 4 bases from V and 3 from J, leaving 14 bases between them. Germline values: CDR1 SGHKS, CDR2 YYEKEE (reference sequence). For the CDR3, the DNA is TGTGCCAGCAGCGGGGGACAATCCAACTACGAGCAGTACTTC. Its translation is CASSGGQSNYEQYF.